These 27 T cell receptor beta chains were all obtained from the same sample, sequenced in a study of T cells in Graves' hyperthyroidism and ophthalmopathy (dated by TCRdb to between 2018 and 2021). Receptor libraries were prepared by multiplex PCR. For sequencing, an Illumina HiSeq 2000 was employed. The TCR beta CDR3 regions were amplified from RNA transcripts. The TCR CDR3 was subjected to a first round of RT-PCR using the HTBI primer set and the Qiagen OneStep RT-PCR kit. The raw public data were reprocessed by TCRdb itself: fastp quality trimming at Q25, MiXCR clonotype calling, in-frame beta chains only. Each record represents a unique CDR3 protein, reported with the most common genes and DNA among its rows. The sample table holds 730,000 or so distinct CDR3 sequences, of which roughly 20% were seen once. The top ten clones comprise over 15% of the sample. Sequencing input: blood. Receptors were obtained from a woman aged 50 to 60 with Graves' hyperthyroidism that later progressed to Graves' ophthalmopathy.

The chain employs TRBV6-6 and TRBJ2-1; the D is unclear. CDR1 is MNHNY, CDR2 SVGAGI, per germline (reference sequence). Trimming cost V 0 bases and J 8 bases, with 2 bases left between them. This CDR3 spans 11 amino acids. The CDR3 sequence is CASSYSYEQFF. Here the CDR3 DNA reads TGTGCCAGCAGTTACTCTTATGAGCAGTTCTTC.

In its sample, this clonotype was seen many times. The chain recombines TRBV12-3 or TRBV12-4 with TRBJ2-3; TRBD1 matches at 7 bases. CDR3 length: 13 amino acids. V was clipped by 5 bases and J by 6 bases; unmatched bases: 5. CDR3 sequence reads: CASSIDRDDTQYF. CDR3 coding DNA: TGTGCCAGCAGTATCGACAGGGATGATACGCAGTATTTT.

In this sample, this clonotype turned up a few times. The gene calls are TRBV6-1 and TRBJ2-7, with TRBD2 identical over 7 bases. The V segment lost 5 bases and the J segment 0 bases; nucleotides outside the gene matches: 7. Germline CDR1 is MNHNS and CDR2 is SASEGT. The CDR3 loop spans 15 amino acids. Written as DNA, the CDR3 is TGTGCCAGCAGTTCCCCGGGGGGAAGCTCCTACGAGCAGTACTTC. Amino acids: CASSSPGGSSYEQYF.

This chain joins TRBV7-9 and TRBJ1-2; 8 bases line up with TRBD1. Looked up from germline, CDR1 is SEHNR and CDR2 is FQNEAQ (reference sequence). The CDR3 runs 16 residues. V gave up 1 base and J gave up 4 bases; unmatched junction bases: 8. The CDR3 loop is CASSLDRDRTRYGYTF. DNA for the CDR3: TGTGCCAGCAGCTTAGATCGGGACAGGACACGCTATGGCTACACCTTC.

This clonotype was seen ten or more times. The gene calls are TRBV7-9 and TRBJ1-1; TRBD1 agrees at 7 bases. Looked up from germline, CDR1 is SEHNR and CDR2 is FQNEAQ (reference sequence). Trimming cost V 5 bases and J 0 bases; bases outside gene matches: 6. The CDR3 length is 15 residues. The DNA of the CDR3 is TGTGCCAGCAGCGTCGGGACAGCCATGAACACTGAAGCTTTCTTT. Translated, it gives CASSVGTAMNTEAFF.

This clonotype was seen a handful of times. The chain employs TRBV30 and TRBJ1-2; D is unclear. Germline assignment: CDR1 GTSNPN and CDR2 SVGIG (reference sequence). CDR3 length equals 12 residues. The V end lost 4 bases, the J end lost 8 bases, and 14 bases lay between the germline ends. In nucleotides, the CDR3 is TGTGCCTGGAAAGACCAGACATGGGGCTACACCTTC. Its translation: CAWKDQTWGYTF. The full variable domain, in which reference TRBV30 and TRBJ1-2 provide the parts outside the CDR3, is SQTIHQWPATLVQPVGSPLSLECTVEGTSNPNLYWYRQAAGRGLQLLFYSVGIGQISSEVPQNLSASRPQDRQFILSSKKLLLSDSGFYLCAWKDQTWGYTFGSGTRLTVV.

This clonotype was detected many times. V gene TRBV11-2 combines with J gene TRBJ1-4; D may be TRBD1 (5 bases). The CDR3 loop spans 12 amino acids. Trimming cost V 5 bases and J 9 bases, with 10 bases left between them. Looked up from germline, CDR1 is SGHAT and CDR2 is FQNNGV. CDR3 nucleotide sequence: TGTGCCAGCAGCCAGCGGGGCCAAAAACTGTTTTTT. It translates to CASSQRGQKLFF.

This clonotype was seen ten or more times. An end of the junction does not agree with germline; a read error may underlie this. The chain links TRBV5-1 to TRBJ1-1; 9 bases agree with TRBD1. Per the germline V gene, CDR1 is SGHRS and CDR2 is YFSETQ. This CDR3 has 15 amino acids. In nucleotides, the CDR3 is TGTGCCAGCAGCTTAGGACAGGGGAGGAACACTGAAGCTTTCTTT. Its translation is CASSLGQGRNTEAFF.

Many counts were recorded for this clonotype. The gene calls are TRBV20-1 and TRBJ1-5; 8 bases align to TRBD1. The V gene end was trimmed by 3 bases and the J gene end by 4 bases; junction bases not matched to a gene: 5. CDR1 DFQATT and CDR2 SNEGSKA come from the germline V gene (reference sequence). This CDR3 is 14 amino acids long. The CDR3 sequence is CSARGTGPNQPQHF. CDR3 sequence (DNA): TGCAGTGCTAGGGGGACAGGTCCGAATCAGCCCCAGCATTTT.

This clonotype was observed once. The genes are TRBV6-1 and TRBJ2-4; the D gene is possibly TRBD2 (5 bases). Germline loops: CDR1 MNHNS, CDR2 SASEGT. The CDR3 length is 19 residues. Trimming took 3 bases from V and 0 from J, leaving 21 bases between them. CDR3 DNA: TGTGCCAGCAGTGAGAATGGGGTTCGCGGAGGACTAGCCAAAAACATTCAGTACTTC. The encoded protein is CASSENGVRGGLAKNIQYF.

This clonotype came up many times. CDR3 loop: CASSATGVRQPQHF. The DNA for the CDR3 is TGTGCCAGCAGCGCGACAGGGGTACGGCAGCCCCAGCATTTT. The V call is TRBV3-1, the J call TRBJ1-5; 8 bases agree with TRBD1. CDR3 length: 14 residues. Unmatched junction bases numbered 7, after V lost 5 bases and J lost 7 bases. Germline V lookup: CDR1 LGHDT, CDR2 YNNKEL (reference sequence).

This clonotype has at least ten counts. This chain joins TRBV3-1 and TRBJ1-4; unclear D gene. V was pared by 0 bases and J by 4 bases, with 15 bases between. The CDR3 loop spans 17 amino acids. The germline V gene has CDR1 LGHDT and CDR2 YNNKEL (reference sequence). CDR3 in DNA: TGTGCCAGCAGCCAAGATCAAGAGGACGGACTTAATGAAAAACTGTTTTTT. Its translation: CASSQDQEDGLNEKLFF.

This clonotype has just a few counts. The chain uses TRBV12-3 or TRBV12-4 and TRBJ2-3; D gene ambiguous. This CDR3 comprises 11 residues. Trimming removed 6 bases from V and 7 bases from J, with 8 bases in between. The CDR3 region is CASRRLYTQYF. The CDR3 nucleotides are TGTGCCAGCAGAAGGCTTTATACGCAGTATTTT.

This clonotype was picked up a small number of times. The V and J genes are TRBV5-1 and TRBJ2-6, with D possibly being TRBD2 (6 bases). The CDR3 sequence is 16 residues long. Germline V gene lookup returns CDR1 SGHRS and CDR2 YFSETQ. Trimming shortened V by 4 bases and J by 4 bases, and 15 bases separated the two germline ends. The CDR3 loop reads CASSPSPGVGANVLTF. The CDR3 bases are TGCGCCAGCAGCCCTAGTCCGGGGGTCGGGGCCAACGTCCTGACTTTC.

The sample holds many counts of this clonotype. The gene calls are TRBV2 and TRBJ2-7; no firm D call. V shed 2 bases and J shed 5 bases, with 10 bases lying between them. The germline CDR1 and CDR2 sequences are SNHLY and FYNNEI. The CDR3 sequence is 13 residues long. The CDR3 DNA is TGTGCCAGCAGTGAAAGGATAACAGACGAGCAGTACTTC. The encoded protein is CASSERITDEQYF. The full variable domain, completed using reference TRBV2 and TRBJ2-7, is EPEVTQTPSHQVTQMGQEVILRCVPISNHLYFYWYRQILGQKVEFLVSFYNNEISEKSEIFDDQFSVERPDGSNFTLKIRSTKLEDSAMYFCASSERITDEQYFGPGTRLTVT.

In this sample, this clonotype turned up many times. This chain uses TRBV7-2 with TRBJ2-2; 7 bases match TRBD1. This CDR3 comprises 15 residues. Trimming removed 2 bases from V and 3 bases from J; junction bases left unmatched: 3. Germline CDR1 reads SGHTA; CDR2 reads FQGNSA. The CDR3 protein is CASSLQGVDTGELFF. CDR3 in DNA: TGTGCCAGCAGCTTACAGGGGGTCGACACCGGGGAGCTGTTTTTT.

The J gene is TRBJ2-6, the V gene TRBV6-9; 8 positions agree with TRBD1. The V gene end was trimmed by 3 bases and the J gene end by 2 bases; junction bases not matched to a gene: 12. In germline, CDR1 is MNHGY, CDR2 SVAAGI. CDR3 size: 19 residues. CDR3 in DNA: TGTGCCAGCAGTTACCGGGGTGGACAGGGAACCCCTGGGGCCAACGTCCTGACTTTC. Its translation is CASSYRGGQGTPGANVLTF.

Ten or more counts support this clonotype. The chain employs TRBV20-1 and TRBJ1-6; 8 nucleotides line up with TRBD1. The CDR3 covers 12 residues. Trimming removed 6 bases from V and 10 bases from J; junction bases left unmatched: 5. Germline V gives CDR1 DFQATT, CDR2 SNEGSKA (reference sequence). The CDR3 loop is CSAGQGRSPLHF. CDR3 nucleotide sequence: TGCAGTGCAGGACAGGGCAGGTCACCCCTCCACTTT.

This clonotype was picked up a small number of times. Possible read error: a much larger clone is one base away. Written as DNA, the CDR3 is TGTGCCAGCAGCCGACTAGGAGATACGCAGTATTTT. Translation: CASSRLGDTQYF. The V and J genes are TRBV7-9 and TRBJ2-3, with a tentative D call TRBD2 (6 bases). Trimming removed 5 bases from V and 5 bases from J, with 8 bases in between. Germline V gene data show CDR1 as SEHNR and CDR2 as FQNEAQ (reference sequence). The CDR3 runs 12 residues.

This clonotype was seen at least ten times. V gene TRBV5-1 combines with J gene TRBJ2-2; 7 bases agree with TRBD1. Per the germline V gene, CDR1 is SGHRS and CDR2 is YFSETQ. V trimming: 3 bases; J trimming: 4 bases; junction bases outside the gene matches: 3. CDR3 length: 14 amino acids. CDR3 in DNA: TGCGCCAGCAGCTGGGGACAGTTCACCGGGGAGCTGTTTTTT. Its translation: CASSWGQFTGELFF.

This clonotype was observed at least ten times. This rearrangement joins TRBV6-1 to TRBJ2-2, with D hard to call. Trimming took 7 bases from V and 5 from J, leaving 17 bases between them. The germline V gene has CDR1 MNHNS and CDR2 SASEGT. The CDR3 length is 15 residues. CDR3 residues: CASTYVGYGTGELFF. CDR3 bases: TGTGCCAGCACCTACGTGGGGTATGGTACCGGGGAGCTGTTTTTT.

The rearrangement links TRBV20-1 to TRBJ2-2; D might be TRBD2 (5 bases). Per the germline V gene, CDR1 is DFQATT and CDR2 is SNEGSKA (reference sequence). V was trimmed by 2 bases and J by 6 bases, leaving 13 bases between them. The CDR3 totals 14 residues. The CDR3 protein is CSARFGQEAGELFF. CDR3 DNA: TGCAGTGCTAGATTCGGGCAGGAGGCCGGGGAGCTGTTTTTT.

This clonotype turned up a few times. The rearrangement joins TRBV12-3 or TRBV12-4 to TRBJ1-3; D not certain. The CDR3 spans 15 residues. Trimming pared 7 bases from V and 0 bases from J, leaving 13 bases between. The DNA of the CDR3 is TGTGCCAGCACCCCAACCAAGTACTCTGGAAACACCATATATTTT. Translation: CASTPTKYSGNTIYF.

This clonotype was detected a few times. This chain connects TRBV24-1 to TRBJ2-2, with 12 bases that match TRBD2. CDR1 KGHDR and CDR2 SFDVKD come from the germline V gene. The CDR3 sequence is 16 residues long. V shed 4 bases and J 9 bases; nucleotides not matched to a gene: 8. This chain's CDR3 is CATSDRLAGVGRELFF. CDR3 coding DNA: TGTGCCACCAGTGACCGACTAGCGGGGGTGGGACGGGAGCTGTTTTTT.

This clonotype was seen only once. A read error may be the cause here, since a much bigger clone is one base away. This chain joins TRBV20-1 and TRBJ1-4; possible D gene TRBD1, 5 bases. Germline CDR1 DFQATT, CDR2 SNEGSKA (reference sequence). The CDR3 has 13 amino acids. CDR3: CSASSGANEILFF. The DNA for the CDR3 is TGCAGTGCTAGTTCCGGGGCAAATGAAATACTGTTTTTT.

This chain joins TRBV7-9 and TRBJ1-1, with no clear D. The length of the CDR3 is 14 residues. Germline-derived CDR1 and CDR2 are SEHNR and FQNEAQ (reference sequence). The ends were cut back, 1 base at V and 4 bases at J, with 10 bases in the middle. CDR3 loop: CASSLVLVGTEAFF. The CDR3 DNA is TGTGCCAGCAGCTTAGTTTTGGTTGGCACTGAAGCTTTCTTT.

This clonotype was counted ten times or more. The rearrangement joins TRBV27 to TRBJ2-3; 8 nucleotides agree with TRBD2. The CDR3 spans 16 residues. V was pared by 2 bases and J by 3 bases, with 7 bases of the junction left unmatched. The germline gives CDR1 MNHEY, CDR2 SMNVEV (reference sequence). CDR3 DNA sequence: TGTGCCAGCAGTTTAACTCCGGGCGGGGGGACAGATACGCAGTATTTT. Encoded protein: CASSLTPGGGTDTQYF.